What follows are 16 T cell receptor beta chains derived from one specimen sequenced in a study of spatial heterogeneity in lung cancer (dated by TCRdb to the late 2010s). The sample's time point, from its label and the paper: sample taken at primary tumor resection. TCR sequencing used whole RNA extracted from tumor and nontumor lung tissue, or from cryopreserved PBMC samples, without cell sorting. The method behind the library was 5' RACE. For sequencing, a NextSeq 500 was employed. TCRdb redid the processing of the public reads, applying fastp at Q25 and MiXCR, and retained in-frame beta chains. All rows with the same CDR3 protein become a single entry with the most common DNA and genes. Recorded for this sample are around 60,000 distinct CDR3 sequences; approximately 8.9% of them occurred a single time. The ten largest make up over 12% of the sample. The sequencing used PBMCs, collected at surgery. These receptors originate from a female donor with early-stage non-small cell lung cancer.

V and J are TRBV5-1 and TRBJ2-5, with 10 bases identical to TRBD2. With 0 bases clipped from V and 4 bases from J, the junction kept 3 bases outside the gene matches. Germline CDR1 reads SGHRS; CDR2 reads YFSETQ. CDR3 length: 15 residues. The CDR3 loop is CASSLGQREGETQYF. The CDR3 coding sequence is TGCGCCAGCAGCTTGGGACAGCGGGAGGGAGAGACCCAGTACTTC.

This clonotype has at least ten counts. The V call is TRBV7-3, the J call TRBJ2-5, with 12 bases aligning to TRBD1. This CDR3 is built from 16 residues. Germline V lookup: CDR1 SGHTA, CDR2 FQGTGA. Germline trimming cut 5 bases from V and 5 bases from J; bases unmatched to any gene: 9. For the CDR3, the DNA is TGTGCCAGCAGCCCAACCGGGACAGGGGGCCATGAGACCCAGTACTTC. Translating gives CASSPTGTGGHETQYF.

This clonotype has a count of ten or more. The chain links TRBV25-1 to TRBJ1-3; no definite D call. Trimming shortened V by 6 bases and J by 1 base, and 7 bases separated the two germline ends. CDR1 is MGHDK, CDR2 SYGVNS, per germline. The CDR3 totals 13 residues. In DNA form, the CDR3 reads TGTGCCAGCAGCCCCCTGTCTGGAAACACCATATATTTT. Its translation is CASSPLSGNTIYF. Filled out from reference TRBV25-1 and TRBJ1-3, the complete variable domain reads EADIYQTPRYLVIGTGKKITLECSQTMGHDKMYWYQQDPGMELHLIHYSYGVNSTEKGDLSSESTVSRIRTEHFPLTLESARPSHTSQYLCASSPLSGNTIYFGEGSWLTVV.

The J gene is TRBJ1-5, the V gene TRBV19; D call uncertain. CDR1 LNHDA and CDR2 SQIVND come from the germline V gene (reference sequence). The CDR3 is 15 amino acids. V dropped 5 bases and J dropped 0 bases, with 11 bases sitting between them. Here the CDR3 reads CASSPQRNSNQPQHF. CDR3 bases: TGTGCCAGTAGTCCTCAGAGAAATAGCAATCAGCCCCAGCATTTT.

This clonotype has a handful of counts. The chain joins TRBV9 to TRBJ2-1; D gene ambiguous. The CDR3 runs 13 residues. The V end was cut by 3 bases, the J end by 11 bases, with 15 bases between. Germline-derived CDR1 and CDR2 are SGDLS and YYNGEE. The CDR3 nucleotides are TGTGCCAGCAGCGCATTTCCACAAAGCCAGCAGTTCTTC. It yields the protein CASSAFPQSQQFF.

The chain couples TRBV3-1 to TRBJ2-3; D may be TRBD1 (7 bases). Germline V gene data show CDR1 as LGHDT and CDR2 as YNNKEL (reference sequence). There are 17 residues in the CDR3. Trimming left V 3 bases short and J 2 bases short, with 18 bases between. CDR3 sequence reads: CASSQPLGGGDTDTQYF. CDR3 in DNA: TGTGCCAGCAGCCAGCCCTTAGGGGGCGGGGACACAGATACGCAGTATTTT.

V and J are TRBV7-9 and TRBJ2-5, with D tentatively TRBD1 (6 bases). Trimming took off 5 bases at V and 2 bases at J, with 15 bases between the two ends. The CDR3 has 15 amino acids. In germline, CDR1 is SEHNR, CDR2 FQNEAQ (reference sequence). In nucleotides, the CDR3 is TGTGCCAGCAGCCACTCGACAGGCGCTCAAGAGACCCAGTACTTC. This translates into CASSHSTGAQETQYF.

This clonotype was detected only a few times. The rearrangement uses TRBV3-1 and TRBJ1-1; D unclear. CDR3 length equals 16 residues. Germline CDR1 and CDR2: LGHDT and YNNKEL (reference sequence). The V end lost 1 base, the J end lost 3 bases, and 15 bases lay between the germline ends. CDR3 amino acids: CASSQGYRKADTEAFF. CDR3 nucleotides: TGTGCCAGCAGCCAAGGATACAGAAAAGCGGACACTGAAGCTTTCTTT.

At least ten counts were recorded for this clonotype. This chain joins TRBV7-8 and TRBJ2-1, with TRBD1 identical over 7 bases. Germline CDR1 and CDR2: SGHVS and FQNEAQ. The CDR3 has 15 amino acids. V lost 4 bases, J lost 2 bases, and 5 bases stayed unmatched. CDR3 loop: CASSSETGPYNEQFF. As DNA, the CDR3 is TGTGCCAGCAGCTCTGAGACAGGGCCCTACAATGAGCAGTTCTTC.

This chain uses TRBV20-1 with TRBJ1-6; TRBD1 might be the D (5 bases). The germline V and J ends were trimmed by 6 bases and 7 bases, with 16 bases remaining between them. This CDR3 region has 14 residues. Germline assignment: CDR1 DFQATT and CDR2 SNEGSKA (reference sequence). In DNA form, the CDR3 reads TGCAGTGCCATACCGGGACTTGGGAATTCACCCCTCCACTTT. This sequence encodes CSAIPGLGNSPLHF.

The J gene is TRBJ1-4, the V gene TRBV12-3 or TRBV12-4, with 7 positions matching TRBD1. CDR3 length: 14 amino acids. Trimming at V came to 3 bases and at J to 4 bases, leaving 2 bases not matched to a gene. The CDR3 loop is CASSFRDSNEKLFF. DNA of the CDR3: TGTGCCAGCAGTTTCCGGGACAGTAATGAAAAACTGTTTTTT.

This clonotype was recorded many times. The chain joins TRBV28 to TRBJ1-2; D ambiguous. Looked up from germline, CDR1 is MDHEN and CDR2 is SYDVKM. V dropped 7 bases and J dropped 7 bases, with 16 bases sitting between them. The CDR3 covers 13 residues. The CDR3 loop reads CASTLKARSGYTF. The CDR3 DNA reads TGTGCCAGCACCCTGAAGGCCCGCAGTGGCTACACCTTC.

This sequence joins TRBV28 and TRBJ1-1, with 7 bases identical to TRBD1. V trimming: 1 base; J trimming: 0 bases; junction bases outside the gene matches: 5. The germline V gene has CDR1 MDHEN and CDR2 SYDVKM. The CDR3 loop spans 16 amino acids. The CDR3 nucleotides are TGTGCCAGCAGTTTATCCTCACAGGGGATGAACACTGAAGCTTTCTTT. This sequence encodes CASSLSSQGMNTEAFF.

The sample holds a few counts of this clonotype. V is TRBV7-9 and J is TRBJ1-6; D possibly corresponds to TRBD1 (5 bases). The CDR3 contains 19 residues. Deletions cut 2 bases from V and 0 bases from J, with 17 bases between. Germline V gives CDR1 SEHNR, CDR2 FQNEAQ (reference sequence). In DNA, the CDR3 is TGTGCCAGCAGCTTAAACCCCAGGGACGCCAGCTCCTATAATTCACCCCTCCACTTT. The encoded protein is CASSLNPRDASSYNSPLHF. Full variable domain (outside the CDR3, taken from reference TRBV7-9 and TRBJ1-6): DTGVSQNPRHKITKRGQNVTFRCDPISEHNRLYWYRQTLGQGPEFLTYFQNEAQLEKSRLLSDRFSAERPKGSFSTLEIQRTEQGDSAMYLCASSLNPRDASSYNSPLHFGNGTRLTVT.

This clonotype was counted ten times or more. The chain combines TRBV2 with TRBJ2-7; unclear D gene. CDR1 is SNHLY, CDR2 FYNNEI, per germline. With 3 bases removed from V and 6 bases from J, the gap between germline ends came to 9 bases. There are 12 residues in the CDR3. The CDR3 nucleotides are TGTGCCAGCAGTGACCAGGCCCTCGAGCAGTACGTC. Amino acids: CASSDQALEQYV.

This clonotype showed up many times. As DNA, the CDR3 is TGTGCCAGCAGCTTAGTAGCAGGGCCCTACGAGCAGTACGTC. Translation gives CASSLVAGPYEQYV. The genes are TRBV7-9 and TRBJ2-7, with D maybe TRBD1 (5 bases). The CDR3 extends over 14 amino acids. The ends were cut back, 1 base at V and 2 bases at J, with 9 bases in the middle. Per germline, CDR1 SEHNR and CDR2 FQNEAQ (reference sequence).